The source of this T cell receptor (beta chain) is a study of blood T cell repertoires in COVID-19. Study background: PBMCs, B-cell-depleted T cells, or T cells were the source of the cDNA or gDNA that made up the material.

Only in-frame clones appear in the TCRdb table, and some are missing; sequencing was by immunoSEQ multiplex PCR. The data hold tens of thousands of clones, with 75% to 90% observed a single time. The CDR3 is 14 amino acids. Trimming took off 4 bases at V and 5 bases at J, with 13 bases between the two ends. Germline V CDR1 and CDR2: SGHRS, YFSETQ. Material: peripheral blood. The receptor's source is a human donor in a cohort sampled during active COVID-19. V usage is TRBV5-1 and J usage is TRBJ1-5; D remains ambiguous. The CDR3 DNA follows: TGCGCCAGCAGCGGTTCAGGTCTCGATCAGCCCCAGCATTTT. Translating it yields CASSGSGLDQPQHF.